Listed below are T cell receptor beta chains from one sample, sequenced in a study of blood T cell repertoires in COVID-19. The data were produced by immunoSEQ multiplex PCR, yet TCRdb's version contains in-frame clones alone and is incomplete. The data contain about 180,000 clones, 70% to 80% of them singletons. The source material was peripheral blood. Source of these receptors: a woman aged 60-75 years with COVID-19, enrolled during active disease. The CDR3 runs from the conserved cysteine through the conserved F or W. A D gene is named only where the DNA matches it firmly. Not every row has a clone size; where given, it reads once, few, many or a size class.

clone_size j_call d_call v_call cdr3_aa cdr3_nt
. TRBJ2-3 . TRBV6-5 CASSSMGLTDTQYF TGTGCCAGCAGCTCTATGGGACTTACAGATACGCAGTATTTT
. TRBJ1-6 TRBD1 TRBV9 CASSVGDRAGNSPLHF TGTGCCAGCAGCGTAGGGGACAGGGCGGGTAATTCACCCCTCCACTTT
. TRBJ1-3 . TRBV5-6 CASSLDPRGHSGNTIYF TGTGCCAGCAGCTTGGACCCCAGGGGCCACTCTGGAAACACCATATATTTT
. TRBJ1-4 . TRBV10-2 CASSRSQGQWFSSNEKLFF TGCGCCAGCAGTAGGTCGCAGGGTCAGTGGTTTTCGTCTAATGAAAAACTGTTTTTT
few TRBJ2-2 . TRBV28 CASSSPARGGTGELFF TGTGCCAGCAGTTCTCCGGCCAGGGGAGGGACCGGGGAGCTGTTTTTT
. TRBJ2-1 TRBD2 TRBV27 CASSTGTSGSNEQFF TGTGCCAGCAGTACCGGGACTAGCGGGAGTAATGAGCAGTTCTTC
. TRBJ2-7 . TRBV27 CASSLGARREQYF TGTGCCAGCAGCCTGGGGGCCAGGCGCGAGCAGTACTTC
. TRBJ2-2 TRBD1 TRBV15 CATSRDLTGAGELFF TGTGCCACCAGCAGAGATCTGACAGGGGCCGGGGAGCTGTTTTTT
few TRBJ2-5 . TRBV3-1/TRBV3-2 CASSLDLSGTQYF TGTGCCAGCAGCCTCGACTTGAGTGGGACCCAGTACTTC
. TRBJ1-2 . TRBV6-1 CASSEVLADYYGYTF TGTGCCAGCAGTGAAGTTCTGGCAGACTACTATGGCTACACCTTC
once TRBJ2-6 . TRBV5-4 CASSKDWSGANVLTF TGTGCCAGCAGCAAGGACTGGTCTGGGGCCAACGTCCTGACTTTC
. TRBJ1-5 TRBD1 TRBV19 CASSKPPGQSNQPQHF TGTGCCAGTAGTAAACCTCCGGGACAGAGCAATCAGCCCCAGCATTTT
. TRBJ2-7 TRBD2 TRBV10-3 CAISQPAGGGEQYF TGTGCCATTTCCCAGCCGGCGGGAGGTGGGGAGCAGTACTTC
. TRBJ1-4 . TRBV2 CASSENQGIYEKLFF TGTGCCAGCAGTGAAAACCAGGGAATTTATGAAAAACTGTTTTTT
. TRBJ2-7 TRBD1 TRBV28 CASTLRGQGLHEQYF TGTGCCAGCACCCTAAGGGGACAGGGACTCCACGAGCAGTACTTC
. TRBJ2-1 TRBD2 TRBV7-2 CASSFRLAGSKANEQFF TGTGCCAGCAGCTTCAGACTAGCGGGCTCCAAAGCGAATGAGCAGTTCTTC
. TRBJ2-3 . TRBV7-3 CASSPSTDTQYF TGTGCCAGCAGCCCGAGCACAGATACGCAGTATTTT
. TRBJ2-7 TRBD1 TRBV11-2 CASSRAQDRGYEQYF TGTGCCAGCAGCCGGGCCCAGGACAGGGGTTACGAGCAGTACTTC
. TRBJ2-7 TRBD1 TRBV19 CASSAGQGANYEQYF TGTGCCAGTAGCGCGGGACAGGGGGCGAACTACGAGCAGTACTTC
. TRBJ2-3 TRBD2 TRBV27 CASSPWGTSDSTDTQYF TGTGCCAGCAGTCCGTGGGGGACTAGCGACTCTACAGATACGCAGTATTTT
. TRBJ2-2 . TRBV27 CASSSTPMRGGQGELFF TGTGCCAGCAGTTCGACCCCCATGAGGGGGGGCCAGGGGGAGCTGTTTTTT
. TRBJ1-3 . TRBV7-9 CASSLGTAGNTIYF TGTGCCAGCAGCTTAGGGACAGCTGGAAACACCATATATTTT
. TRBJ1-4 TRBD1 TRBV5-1 CASSSDRVREKLFF TGCGCCAGCAGCTCCGACAGGGTGAGAGAAAAACTGTTTTTT
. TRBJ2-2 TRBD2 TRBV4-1 CASSQVWAGGNTGELFF TGCGCCAGCAGCCAAGTTTGGGCGGGAGGGAACACCGGGGAGCTGTTTTTT
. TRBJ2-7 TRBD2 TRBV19 CASRTSGSGYEQYF TGTGCCAGTAGAACTAGCGGGAGTGGGTACGAGCAGTACTTC
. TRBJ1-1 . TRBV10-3 CAISSSRDTEAFF TGTGCCATCAGTTCGTCACGGGACACTGAAGCTTTCTTT
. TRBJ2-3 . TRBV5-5 CASSLDGRVADTQYF TGTGCCAGCAGCTTGGACGGGAGAGTCGCAGATACGCAGTATTTT
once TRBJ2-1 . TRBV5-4 CASSLQDEQFF TGTGCCAGCAGCTTGCAGGATGAGCAGTTCTTC
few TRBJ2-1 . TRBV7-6 CASSLATRSSEQFF TGTGCCAGCAGCTTAGCGACCAGGTCAAGCGAGCAGTTCTTC
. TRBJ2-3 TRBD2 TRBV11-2 CASSLGGGAGVNTQYF TGTGCCAGCAGCTTAGGCGGGGGGGCGGGGGTAAATACGCAGTATTTT
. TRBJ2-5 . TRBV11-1 CASSPPRGETQYF TGTGCCAGCAGCCCACCTCGGGGGGAGACCCAGTACTTC
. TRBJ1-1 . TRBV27 CASSLISGRVNTEAFF TGTGCCAGCAGTTTGATTTCAGGGAGGGTGAACACTGAAGCTTTCTTT
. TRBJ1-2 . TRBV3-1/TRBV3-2 CASSLLRGKVHGYTF TGTGCCAGCAGCCTTTTGAGAGGGAAAGTCCATGGCTACACCTTC
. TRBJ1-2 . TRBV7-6 CASSLGGAVNGYTF TGTGCCAGCAGCTTAGGGGGCGCGGTGAATGGCTACACCTTC
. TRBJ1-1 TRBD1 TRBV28 CASSLGDRVAFF TGTGCCAGCAGTTTAGGGGACAGGGTGGCTTTCTTT
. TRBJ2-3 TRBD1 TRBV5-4 CASSSRDRGLMSSTDTQYF TGTGCCAGCAGCTCCCGGGACAGGGGCCTTATGTCAAGCACAGATACGCAGTATTTT
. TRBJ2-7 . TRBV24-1 CATSDPGSGGGPYEQYF TGTGCCACCAGTGATCCAGGTTCAGGGGGAGGCCCCTACGAGCAGTACTTC
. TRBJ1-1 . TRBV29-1 CSVGGVTNTEAFF TGCAGCGTTGGGGGGGTGACGAACACTGAAGCTTTCTTT
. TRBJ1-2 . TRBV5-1 CASSLEGVEGYTF TGCGCCAGCAGCTTAGAAGGGGTGGAAGGCTACACCTTC
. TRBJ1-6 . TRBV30 CAWSVLNSPLHF TGTGCCTGGAGTGTCCTTAATTCACCCCTCCACTTT
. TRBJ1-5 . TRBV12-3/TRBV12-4 CASRPGVGQPQHF TGTGCCAGCAGGCCAGGGGTTGGTCAGCCCCAGCATTTT
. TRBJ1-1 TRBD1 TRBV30 CAWSYRGSNTEAFF TGTGCCTGGAGTTACAGGGGGTCGAACACTGAAGCTTTCTTT
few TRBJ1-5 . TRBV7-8 CASSFNRVGSNQPQHF TGTGCCAGCAGCTTTAACAGGGTAGGGAGCAATCAGCCCCAGCATTTT
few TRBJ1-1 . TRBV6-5 CASSYVAGEAFF TGTGCCAGCAGTTACGTCGCCGGTGAAGCTTTCTTT
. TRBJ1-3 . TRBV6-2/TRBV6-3 CASSLRLISGNTIYF TGTGCCAGCAGTTTAAGACTCATCTCTGGAAACACCATATATTTT
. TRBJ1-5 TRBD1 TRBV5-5 CASSLTGQGGQPQHF TGTGCCAGCAGCTTGACCGGACAGGGAGGCCAGCCCCAGCATTTT
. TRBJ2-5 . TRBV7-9 CASSLLGAGEETQYF TGTGCCAGCAGCTTATTAGGGGCTGGGGAAGAGACCCAGTACTTC
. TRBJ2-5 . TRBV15 CATSSSVLLEGIQETQYF TGTGCCACCAGCAGTTCGGTTTTACTGGAGGGAATCCAAGAGACCCAGTACTTC
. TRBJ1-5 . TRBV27 CASNPSRGQPQHF TGTGCCAGCAATCCCTCCCGCGGTCAGCCCCAGCATTTT
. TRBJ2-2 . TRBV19 CASSIASAGELFF TGTGCCAGTAGTATAGCCAGTGCCGGGGAGCTGTTTTTT
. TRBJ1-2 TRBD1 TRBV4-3 CASSQPGQGNQNYGYTF TGCGCCAGCAGCCAACCGGGACAGGGAAATCAGAACTATGGCTACACCTTC
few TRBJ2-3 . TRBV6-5 CASRLEVTSTDTQYF TGTGCCAGCAGGCTGGAGGTGACTAGCACAGATACGCAGTATTTT
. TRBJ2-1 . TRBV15 CATSTGFGEQFF TGTGCCACCAGCACAGGGTTTGGTGAGCAGTTCTTC
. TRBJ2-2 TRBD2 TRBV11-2 CASSLVRAGGLTGELFF TGTGCCAGCAGCTTAGTTCGAGCGGGGGGGCTTACCGGGGAGCTGTTTTTT
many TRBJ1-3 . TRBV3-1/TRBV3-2 CASSRTVLSSGNTIYF TGTGCCAGCAGCCGGACAGTTTTGAGCTCTGGAAACACCATATATTTT
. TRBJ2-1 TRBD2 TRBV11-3 CASSLEGGLAGGSFYNEQFF TGTGCCAGCAGCTTAGAAGGTGGGCTAGCGGGGGGTTCATTCTACAATGAGCAGTTCTTC
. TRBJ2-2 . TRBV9 CASSVGGGANTGELFF TGTGCCAGCAGCGTGGGCGGGGGCGCGAACACCGGGGAGCTGTTTTTT
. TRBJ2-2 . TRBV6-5 CASRYSTGELFF TGTGCCAGCAGATATTCCACCGGGGAGCTGTTTTTT
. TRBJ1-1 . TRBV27 CASSLSGGVTEAFF TGTGCCAGCAGTTTATCGGGAGGGGTCACTGAAGCTTTCTTT
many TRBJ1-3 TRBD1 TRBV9 CASSPGTGGNSGNTIYF TGTGCCAGCAGCCCTGGGACAGGAGGAAACTCTGGAAACACCATATATTTT